The clone carrying this T cell receptor beta chain has ten or more counts. Its antigen remains unidentified. These data are taken from a study of CD8 T cells in ankylosing spondylitis. Broader study findings: Clones linked with disease were CD8+ and fairly uncommon in the peripheral blood. It was reported that disease-linked clones were significantly enriched in matched ankylosing spondylitis synovial fluid. For ankylosing spondylitis blood, a TCR beta motif of fewer than 10 highly homologous variants appeared characteristic. There were earlier reports of some motif variants in reactive arthritis synovial fluid and blood.

TCRdb re-called the 5' RACE reads through MiXCR, storing one row per CDR3 protein. The table lists 200,000 to 250,000 distinct CDR3 sequences, roughly 10% of them singletons. The length of the CDR3 is 14 residues. Unmatched junction bases numbered 9, after V lost 4 bases and J lost 7 bases. The rearrangement links TRBV12-3 or TRBV12-4 to TRBJ2-7, with 8 bases lining up with TRBD2. The sample consisted of blood, either unsorted or a sorted T cell fraction (not recorded which). The receptor's source is a male donor with ankylosing spondylitis or in good health (not recorded which). The CDR3 here is CASSWTSLAGEQYF. The DNA for the CDR3 is TGTGCCAGCAGTTGGACTAGCTTGGCTGGTGAGCAGTACTTC.